Shown below are 27 T cell receptor beta chains from a single sample sequenced in a study of HIV-infected patients and healthy controls. Around 530 ng RNA was reverse transcribed with alpha and beta constant-region primers. Separate chain-specific third strand synthesis with multiplexing indices produced the alpha and beta libraries. TCRdb fed the 5' RACE reads into MiXCR, producing one record per CDR3 protein. The data contain about 10,000 distinct CDR3 sequences, about 10% of them seen just once; the ten biggest clones take up over 15%. All unsorted peripheral T cells were captured because whole blood was used without fractionation. Specimen: blood, collected before antiretroviral therapy. Every receptor here comes from an adult with HIV infection.

In its sample, this clonotype was seen a few times. J is TRBJ2-7 and V is TRBV2, with a tentative D call TRBD2 (6 bases). The V and J ends lost 6 bases and 0 bases respectively, with 12 bases between them. CDR1 SNHLY and CDR2 FYNNEI come from the germline V gene. The CDR3 length is 14 residues. The CDR3: CASSVKRVSYEQYF. CDR3 nucleotides: TGTGCCAGCAGCGTCAAGCGGGTCTCCTACGAGCAGTACTTC.

J is TRBJ2-3 and V is TRBV19; TRBD2 aligns across 9 bases. Looked up from germline, CDR1 is LNHDA and CDR2 is SQIVND (reference sequence). The CDR3 totals 14 residues. The ends lost 3 bases at V and 5 bases at J; junction bases unmatched: 3. This chain's CDR3 is CASSIAGGQDTQYF. DNA of the CDR3: TGTGCCAGTAGTATTGCGGGGGGGCAAGATACGCAGTATTTT.

Only a few counts were recorded for this clonotype. J is TRBJ1-1 and V is TRBV21-1; TRBD1, the table's D call, lacks a check against the DNA. TRBV21-1 constitutes a pseudogene. This CDR3 is 16 amino acids long. CDR3: CASSKEERGMNTEAFF. The CDR3 region has the DNA TGTGCCAGCAGCAAAGAAGAGAGGGGGATGAACACTGAAGCTTTCTTT.

This rearrangement joins TRBV29-1 to TRBJ2-5; 13 bases are a match to TRBD2. The tail of the sequence fits TRBJ2-7 better, so the J call may be wrong. This CDR3 contains 17 residues. The germline gives CDR1 SQVTM, CDR2 ANQGSEA. Here the CDR3 reads CSVEGLAGSSLGYEQYF. For the CDR3, the DNA is TGCAGCGTTGAGGGACTAGCGGGATCAAGTTTGGGGTACGAGCAGTACTTC.

In its sample, this clonotype was seen many times. The V gene is TRBV2, the J gene TRBJ2-6, with D unresolved. Looked up from germline, CDR1 is SNHLY and CDR2 is FYNNEI. V was trimmed by 7 bases and J by 3 bases, leaving 4 bases between them. This CDR3 has 12 residues. This CDR3 is CASKFGANVLTF. DNA for the CDR3: TGTGCCAGCAAGTTTGGGGCCAACGTCCTGACTTTC.

At least ten counts were recorded for this clonotype. The genes are TRBV25-1 and TRBJ2-7; D is unresolved. Germline loops: CDR1 MGHDK, CDR2 SYGVNS. The CDR3 spans 11 residues. The V gene lost 3 bases and the J gene lost 3 bases, with 3 bases spanning the gap. The CDR3, as DNA: TGTGCCAGCAGTGACAACTACGAGCAGTACTTC. It specifies CASSDNYEQYF.

This clonotype was recorded many times. V gene TRBV4-2 combines with J gene TRBJ1-1, with D perhaps TRBD1 (6 bases). The CDR3 has 10 amino acids. Germline V gives CDR1 LGHNA, CDR2 YNFKEQ. The CDR3 loop is CRIRGTEAFF. The CDR3 coding sequence is TGTCGGATCAGGGGCACTGAAGCTTTCTTT.

This clonotype was seen repeatedly, ten times or more. V usage is TRBV7-6 and J usage is TRBJ2-1; 15 bases agree with TRBD2. The V gene end was trimmed by 5 bases and the J gene end by 7 bases; junction bases not matched to a gene: 6. This CDR3 has 16 residues. CDR1 is SGHVS and CDR2 is FNYEAQ in the germline V gene. CDR3 sequence: CASSGGTSGGWNEQFF. In DNA form, the CDR3 reads TGTGCCAGCAGCGGTGGGACTAGCGGGGGGTGGAATGAGCAGTTCTTC.

This clonotype was detected ten times or more. CDR3 DNA sequence: TGCAGTGTCTTATCTGGGGCCAACGTCCTGACTTTC. Its translation: CSVLSGANVLTF. The J gene is TRBJ2-6, the V gene TRBV20-1; no clear D. The CDR3 runs to 12 residues. Germline CDR1 reads DFQATT; CDR2 reads SNEGSKA (reference sequence). V was shortened by 7 bases and J by 1 base, with 5 bases between the two germline ends.

This clonotype is medium-sized within its sample. The chain employs TRBV9 and TRBJ1-1; 9 bases fit TRBD1. Germline trimming cut 0 bases from V and 9 bases from J; bases unmatched to any gene: 6. Germline assignment: CDR1 SGDLS and CDR2 YYNGEE. The CDR3 has 14 residues. CDR3 nucleotide sequence: TGTGCCAGCAGCGTAGGGACAGGGGCCGCTAAAGCTTTCTTT. It codes for CASSVGTGAAKAFF.

This sequence joins TRBV3-1 and TRBJ1-6; no clear D gene. The CDR3 spans 19 residues. Trimming removed 4 bases from V and 0 bases from J, with 19 bases in between. The germline V gene has CDR1 LGHDT and CDR2 YNNKEL (reference sequence). The chain's CDR3 is CASSPTGSVWSSYNSPLHF. The CDR3 DNA reads as TGTGCCAGCAGCCCCACGGGGTCAGTTTGGAGCTCCTATAATTCACCCCTCCACTTT.

There are many counts of this clonotype. This chain joins TRBV7-2 and TRBJ2-3; D perhaps matches TRBD2 (6 bases). This CDR3 region has 13 residues. The V end was cut by 5 bases, the J end by 8 bases, with 14 bases between. The germline V gene has CDR1 SGHTA and CDR2 FQGNSA. In DNA, the CDR3 is TGTGCCAGCAGCCCTGGGACTCTCGGTACGCAGTATTTT. It is translated as CASSPGTLGTQYF.

The V call is TRBV7-2, the J call TRBJ2-1, with TRBD1 matching over 9 bases. The germline CDR1 and CDR2 sequences are SGHTA and FQGNSA. V shed 2 bases, J shed 2 bases, and the junction held 4 bases outside the gene matches. The length of the CDR3 is 16 residues. In DNA form, the CDR3 reads TGTGCCAGCAGCTTATGGGACAGGGTCCCCTACAATGAGCAGTTCTTC. It codes for CASSLWDRVPYNEQFF.

This clonotype was seen at least ten times. The CDR3 sequence: CASARGVEKLFF. In DNA, the CDR3 is TGTGCCAGCGCGCGGGGCGTAGAAAAACTGTTTTTT. The chain combines TRBV19 with TRBJ1-4; TRBD1 might be the D (5 bases). The germline V gene has CDR1 LNHDA and CDR2 SQIVND (reference sequence). This CDR3 is built from 12 residues. Trimming pared 9 bases from V and 8 bases from J, leaving 13 bases between. Variable domain in full (rest from reference TRBV19 and TRBJ1-4): DGGITQSPKYLFRKEGQNVTLSCEQNLNHDAMYWYRQDPGQGLRLIYYSQIVNDFQKGDIAEGYSVSREKKESFPLTVTSAQKNPTAFYLCASARGVEKLFFGSGTQLSVL.

This clonotype was seen repeatedly, ten times or more. This chain links TRBV28 with TRBJ2-6; D unresolved. V lost 7 bases and J 0 bases, leaving 16 bases between the germline ends. The CDR3 runs 17 residues. Germline values: CDR1 MDHEN, CDR2 SYDVKM. The CDR3 DNA sequence: TGTGCCAGCAATCGAGGCAGTCCCAACTCTGGGGCCAACGTCCTGACTTTC. Its translation: CASNRGSPNSGANVLTF. Full variable domain (rest looked up from reference TRBV28 and TRBJ2-6): DVKVTQSSRYLVKRTGEKVFLECVQDMDHENMFWYRQDPGLGLRLIYFSYDVKMKEKGDIPEGYSVSREKKERFSLILESASTNQTSMYLCASNRGSPNSGANVLTFGAGSRLTVL.

The chain has TRBV9 and TRBJ2-3; D possibly matches TRBD1 or TRBD2 (5 bases each). V was pared by 3 bases and J by 1 base, with 9 bases between. CDR1 and CDR2 from the germline V gene are SGDLS and YYNGEE. The CDR3 totals 14 residues. This CDR3 reads CASSGGSGTDTQYF. Here the CDR3 DNA reads TGTGCCAGCAGCGGGGGGTCGGGCACAGATACGCAGTATTTT.

This clonotype rates as large. This chain connects TRBV5-1 to TRBJ2-1; D not resolved. With 4 bases removed from V and 8 bases from J, the gap between germline ends came to 7 bases. Germline CDR1 and CDR2: SGHRS and YFSETQ. The CDR3 totals 11 residues. CDR3 region: CASSLSDEQFF. The DNA of the CDR3 is TGCGCCAGCAGCCTAAGCGATGAGCAGTTCTTC.

This clonotype has more than one count but fewer than ten. The chain links TRBV18 to TRBJ2-7; 9 bases are a match to TRBD2. The CDR3 is made up of 16 amino acids. Germline assignment: CDR1 KGHSH and CDR2 LQKENI. V was clipped by 0 bases and J by 3 bases; unmatched bases: 6. In nucleotides, the CDR3 is TGTGCCAGCTCACCACCGTCCCTAGCGGGACTCTACGAGCAGTACTTC. Its translation is CASSPPSLAGLYEQYF.

This clonotype appeared many times. The V call is TRBV12-3 or TRBV12-4, the J call TRBJ2-5; 9 bases line up with TRBD2. The CDR3 is made up of 15 amino acids. J lost 5 bases, V lost 5 bases, and 9 bases had no gene match. CDR3 protein: CASSLSGGNRETQYF. For the CDR3, the DNA is TGTGCCAGCAGTCTTAGCGGGGGAAATCGGGAGACCCAGTACTTC.

This clonotype was seen ten or more times. The chain couples TRBV15 to TRBJ2-2; no reliable D call. The CDR3 has 15 amino acids. The ends were cut back, 5 bases at V and 0 bases at J, with 10 bases in the middle. CDR1 is LNHNV, CDR2 YYDKDF, per germline (reference sequence). CDR3 loop: CATSRRQANTGELFF. The CDR3 coding sequence is TGTGCCACCAGCCGAAGACAAGCGAACACCGGGGAGCTGTTTTTT.

This clonotype has ten or more counts. The chain joins TRBV12-3 or TRBV12-4 to TRBJ2-1; 9 nucleotides align to TRBD2. CDR3 length: 17 amino acids. V shed 3 bases and J 1 base; nucleotides not matched to a gene: 7. CDR3 in amino acids: CASSFLGGRASYNEQFF. The CDR3 DNA sequence: TGTGCCAGCAGTTTCTTAGGCGGGAGGGCATCCTACAATGAGCAGTTCTTC.

This clonotype has a count of ten or more. V and J are TRBV7-9 and TRBJ1-2; D is ambiguous. Trimming cost V 1 base and J 3 bases, with 12 bases left between them. CDR3 length equals 15 residues. Germline CDR1 reads SEHNR; CDR2 reads FQNEAQ (reference sequence). The CDR3 spells CASSLVSARHYGYTF. As DNA, the CDR3 is TGTGCCAGCAGCTTAGTCTCCGCCCGGCACTATGGCTACACCTTC.

The table lists this clonotype with many counts. This chain links TRBV5-1 with TRBJ2-3, with TRBD1 matching over 11 bases. CDR3 length equals 15 residues. V lost 2 bases to trimming and J lost 4 bases; unmatched junction nucleotides: 3. In germline, CDR1 is SGHRS, CDR2 YFSETQ. CDR3 coding DNA: TGCGCCAGCAGCTTTGGACAGGGGGCAGCAGATACGCAGTATTTT. As protein: CASSFGQGAADTQYF.

This clonotype was recorded many times. The rearrangement links TRBV5-1 to TRBJ1-1; TRBD1 matches 12 bases. The CDR3 contains 16 residues. J was trimmed by 0 bases and V by 6 bases; bases with no gene match: 6. Germline CDR1 reads SGHRS; CDR2 reads YFSETQ. The CDR3 spells CASNPGTGGMNTEAFF. The CDR3 nucleotides are TGCGCCAGCAACCCCGGGACAGGGGGCATGAACACTGAAGCTTTCTTT. Drawing the rest from reference TRBV5-1 and TRBJ1-1, the complete variable domain is KAGVTQTPRYLIKTRGQQVTLSCSPISGHRSVSWYQQTPGQGLQFLFEYFSETQRNKGNFPGRFSGRQFSNSRSEMNVSTLELGDSALYLCASNPGTGGMNTEAFFGQGTRLTVV.

The CDR3 protein is CASSYGVGGASYEQYF. Here the CDR3 DNA reads TGTGCCAGCAGTTACGGGGTCGGGGGGGCGTCCTACGAGCAGTACTTC. The V call is TRBV6-5, the J call TRBJ2-7, with 8 bases fitting TRBD2. The V segment lost 2 bases and the J segment 1 base; nucleotides outside the gene matches: 7. The CDR3 length is 16 residues. Germline lookup yields CDR1 MNHEY and CDR2 SVGAGI.

This clonotype was detected many times. The rearrangement links TRBV6-5 to TRBJ2-2, with 7 bases fitting TRBD1. The CDR3 covers 16 residues. V lost 7 bases, J lost 7 bases, and 15 bases stayed unmatched. Germline CDR1 is MNHEY and CDR2 is SVGAGI. In DNA, the CDR3 is TGTGCCAGCACCCTATTCCTAGGGGGCGCGGTCGGGGAGCTGTTTTTT. Residues: CASTLFLGGAVGELFF.

By share of the sample, this clonotype is medium-sized. This rearrangement joins TRBV11-2 to TRBJ2-3, with 8 positions matching TRBD2. Per germline, CDR1 SGHAT and CDR2 FQNNGV. V gave up 3 bases and J gave up 0 bases; unmatched junction bases: 14. The CDR3 covers 19 residues. CDR3 nucleotide sequence: TGTGCCAGCAGCTTCCTCCGGACGGGAGGGAGACCTAGCACAGATACGCAGTATTTT. Translation gives CASSFLRTGGRPSTDTQYF.